This entry features one T cell receptor (beta chain) sequence. The data belong to a study of blood T cell repertoires in COVID-19. Study context: Spain, Italy and the United States supplied samples that represented acute and convalescent COVID-19. T cells, B-cell-depleted T cells, or PBMCs provided the cDNA or gDNA that served as material.

Germline trimming cut 0 bases from V and 1 base from J; bases unmatched to any gene: 2. This CDR3 contains 15 residues. Germline V CDR1 and CDR2: SGHNT, YYREEE (reference sequence). In the source study's methods: Reference gene primers were amplified, and this amplification served to estimate nucleated cell counts. Sequencing was performed with immunoSEQ multiplex PCR; in TCRdb, only in-frame clones are kept and a portion is missing. That table furnishes V, J and clone size, whereas the DNA furnished D and trimming. The data show some 140,000 clones, about 86% seen once. The V gene is TRBV5-4, the J gene TRBJ2-5, with TRBD2 matching 8 bases. The sample taken for sequencing was peripheral blood. This TCR was sampled from a woman older than 75 with acute or convalescent COVID-19. CDR3 sequence: CASSLAGGPQETQYF. The CDR3 DNA follows: TGTGCCAGCAGCTTGGCGGGGGGGCCCCAAGAGACCCAGTACTTC.